This entry lists 15 T cell receptor beta chains sequenced from one sample in a study of T cells in localized non-small cell lung cancer (TCRdb year 2020). Library construction relied on the immunoSEQ multiplex PCR assay. Here the immuneACCESS table is served through TCRdb, limited to in-frame sequences with V and J called. Missing clones are a known gap in these copies; in checked studies unresolved V genes cover under half, and the rest lacks a known reason. This sample holds 7,500 to 10,000 clones; about 90% were observed only once. Of the sample, roughly 17% is held by the ten largest clones. Sequenced material: peripheral blood, taken before any cancer treatment. The receptors were gathered from a male donor at least 60 years old with stage III squamous cell lung carcinoma.

The chain uses TRBV2 and TRBJ2-7; 9 bases agree with TRBD1. The germline V gene encodes CDR1 SNHLY and CDR2 FYNNEI. The V segment lost 6 bases and the J segment 3 bases; nucleotides outside the gene matches: 6. The CDR3 has 14 amino acids. CDR3 nucleotides: TGTGCCAGCAGAAAGACAGGGGGGGACTACGAGCAGTACTTC. Translating gives CASRKTGGDYEQYF.

CDR3 coding DNA: TGTGCCAGCAAAGTGGACGCCTCTGGAAACACCATATATTTT. Its protein is CASKVDASGNTIYF. V gene TRBV6-5 combines with J gene TRBJ1-3; D unresolved. The CDR3 is made up of 14 amino acids. CDR1 is MNHEY, CDR2 SVGAGI, per germline. The V gene lost 7 bases and the J gene lost 0 bases, with 10 bases spanning the gap.

The chain couples TRBV29-1 to TRBJ1-2; D is perhaps TRBD1 (6 bases). Trimming pared 1 base from V and 8 bases from J, leaving 11 bases between. This CDR3 is 12 amino acids long. Looked up from germline, CDR1 is SQVTM and CDR2 is ANQGSEA. CDR3 in DNA: TGCAGCGTTGAAGCCGACAGGTGGGGCTACACCTTC. It encodes CSVEADRWGYTF.

The chain couples TRBV6-5 to TRBJ1-5; D is unclear. Trimming removed 0 bases at V and 5 bases at J, with 5 bases between. The CDR3 has 13 amino acids. CDR1 and CDR2 (germline): MNHEY, SVGAGI. As DNA, the CDR3 is TGTGCCAGCAGTTACTCGAGGGATCAGCCCCAGCATTTT. Its translation is CASSYSRDQPQHF.

This chain's CDR3 is CASRRTGSSYEQYF. The CDR3 coding sequence is TGTGCCAGCAGGAGGACAGGCAGCTCCTACGAGCAGTACTTC. The gene calls are TRBV7-3 and TRBJ2-7; 7 bases match TRBD1. CDR3 size: 14 residues. Germline V lookup: CDR1 SGHTA, CDR2 FQGTGA. The ends lost 6 bases at V and 0 bases at J; junction bases unmatched: 5.

V and J are TRBV5-5 and TRBJ1-3; maybe TRBD1 (6 bases). The germline V gene has CDR1 SGHKS and CDR2 YYEKEE (reference sequence). The CDR3 covers 13 residues. The V gene lost 1 base and the J gene lost 8 bases, with 10 bases spanning the gap. The CDR3 DNA follows: TGTGCCAGCAGCTTGCCGGGGGCTGACACCATATATTTT. This encodes CASSLPGADTIYF.

This chain joins TRBV19 and TRBJ1-6; D not certain. CDR3 size: 13 residues. Germline V gene data show CDR1 as LNHDA and CDR2 as SQIVND (reference sequence). V dropped 3 bases and J dropped 9 bases, with 9 bases sitting between them. This CDR3 reads CASSIEFGSPLHF. In nucleotides, the CDR3 is TGTGCCAGTAGTATTGAGTTTGGTTCACCCCTCCACTTT.

This clone was observed a single time. V and J are TRBV5-6 and TRBJ2-1; TRBD1 aligns across 9 bases. CDR3 length: 19 residues. J gave up 0 bases and V 4 bases, and 14 bases lay outside the gene matches. From germline, CDR1 is SGHDT and CDR2 YYEEEE. The CDR3 nucleotides are TGTGCCAGCAGCGGACGGGACAGGGTGGTCTCGAGCTCCTACAATGAGCAGTTCTTC. It specifies CASSGRDRVVSSSYNEQFF.

This sequence joins TRBV7-3 and TRBJ2-1; the D gene could be TRBD1 or TRBD2 (5 bases each). Between the trimmed V and J ends, which lost 1 base and 10 bases, there was a span of 17 bases. CDR3 length: 15 amino acids. Germline V gene data show CDR1 as SGHTA and CDR2 as FQGTGA. This CDR3 reads CASSLIGDLQEEQFF. The CDR3 DNA reads TGTGCCAGCAGCTTAATTGGGGACCTCCAGGAAGAGCAGTTCTTC.

The rearrangement joins TRBV6-6 to TRBJ1-4; 9 bases are a match to TRBD1. The V gene's germline CDR1 is MNHNY and CDR2 SVGAGI (reference sequence). Unmatched junction bases numbered 5, after V lost 6 bases and J lost 6 bases. The CDR3 is made up of 14 amino acids. The CDR3 is CASRGQGWDEKLFF. CDR3 DNA sequence: TGTGCCAGCAGGGGACAGGGATGGGATGAAAAACTGTTTTTT.

This clone has more than one count but fewer than ten. The chain employs TRBV4-3 and TRBJ1-2; TRBD1 agrees at 11 bases. The ends lost 3 bases at V and 6 bases at J; junction bases unmatched: 3. The germline V gene encodes CDR1 LGHNA and CDR2 YSLEER. The CDR3 runs 14 residues. The CDR3 sequence is CASSQEGQGDGYTF. In DNA, the CDR3 is TGCGCCAGCAGCCAGGAGGGACAGGGGGATGGCTACACCTTC.

This sequence joins TRBV28 and TRBJ2-7; 8 bases align to TRBD2. This CDR3 region has 13 residues. In germline, CDR1 is MDHEN, CDR2 SYDVKM. The V and J ends lost 9 bases and 4 bases, in that order; junction bases with no gene match: 8. The CDR3 DNA is TGTGCCAGTCTCGGGGGGGTGGGTTACGAGCAGTACTTC. This gives the protein CASLGGVGYEQYF.

The J gene is TRBJ2-5, the V gene TRBV5-4, with 7 bases matching TRBD1. This CDR3 contains 15 residues. The junction had 7 bases not matched to a gene; V was cut back by 0 bases and J by 5 bases. CDR1 is SGHNT and CDR2 is YYREEE in the germline V gene (reference sequence). The CDR3, as DNA: TGTGCCAGCAGCTTGGTGGGACAGATAAGGGAGACCCAGTACTTC. Translating it yields CASSLVGQIRETQYF.

Turning to this clone: An end of the junction does not agree with germline; a read error may underlie this. The J gene is TRBJ2-1, the V gene TRBV9; D not resolved. The germline gives CDR1 SGDLS, CDR2 YYNGEE. The CDR3 runs to 11 residues. CDR3 sequence reads: CASSSHNEQFF. The CDR3, as DNA: TGTGCCAGCAGCTCCCACAATGAGCAGTTCTTC.

The chain combines TRBV6-1 with TRBJ1-3; D is unresolved. V lost 4 bases to trimming and J lost 0 bases, with 16 bases between them. This CDR3 is 17 amino acids long. The germline V gene has CDR1 MNHNS and CDR2 SASEGT. DNA for the CDR3: TGTGCCAGCAGTGGGGCCTGGGCAGCTAGCTCTGGAAACACCATATATTTT. This gives the protein CASSGAWAASSGNTIYF.